Below, one T cell receptor beta chain is given with its context. A much more abundant neighbour one base away suggests this may be a read error. The record originates from a study of T cells in Graves' hyperthyroidism and ophthalmopathy. The patients, who ranged from 18 to 65 in age, presented with newly diagnosed hyperthyroidism lasting under 2 months. There were TCR beta CDR3 regions amplified from RNA transcripts. A first-round RT-PCR of the TCR CDR3 used the HTBI primer set. MiXCR was run by TCRdb on the multiplex PCR reads, yielding one entry per CDR3 protein. The sample lists 250,000 or so distinct CDR3 sequences, roughly 14% occurring once. This TCR derives from a woman aged 40 to 55 with Graves' hyperthyroidism that later progressed to Graves' ophthalmopathy. The source material was blood.

DNA of the CDR3: TGCGCCAGCAGCCCCGTGATTAGAGATGATACGCAGTATTTT. This sequence encodes CASSPVIRDDTQYF. The chain links TRBV5-1 to TRBJ2-3; D not resolved. Between the trimmed V and J ends, which lost 4 bases and 6 bases, there was a span of 15 bases. In germline, CDR1 is SGHRS, CDR2 YFSETQ. The CDR3 sequence is 14 residues long.